This T cell receptor beta chain stems from a study of blood T cells in healthy people across ages. Germline V gene sequence: CDR1 SGHAT, CDR2 FQDESV (reference sequence). This CDR3 contains 14 residues. V dropped 5 bases and J dropped 5 bases, with 16 bases sitting between them. The use of a sample-barcoded 5' primer and a J-beta primer mix characterized a second PCR of 7 to 11 cycles. In TCRdb, the 5' RACE reads were re-called with MiXCR into one record per CDR3 protein. The sample has approximately 780,000 distinct CDR3 sequences; 20% to 30% are singletons. These records were also assigned to another study, of T cells of mothers and their children.

The receptor comes from a boy younger than 18 in good health. The V gene is TRBV11-1, the J gene TRBJ2-7; possibly TRBD1 for D (6 bases). The specimen was blood. The CDR3 DNA sequence: TGTGCCAGCAGCCCCAAGGCAGGGGCGCACGAGCAGTACTTC. The encoded protein is CASSPKAGAHEQYF.